This is a list of T cell receptor beta chains from one sample in a study of regulatory and conventional T cells in RAG deficiency. Generated by immunoSEQ multiplex PCR, the TCRdb table keeps only in-frame clones and is missing some. Seen here are under 20,000 clones, approximately 86% observed once, and the top ten hold approximately 1.5%. The same data also contributed to another study, on regulatory T cells.

Sequenced: Tregs sorted from blood. The receptors come from a human donor in good health. The conserved cysteine and the conserved F or W are not part of the CDR3 here. Fields, in order: CDR3 protein, D gene, V gene. The D gene is left open where the match is weak.

ASSLAADTQY,-,TRBV5-1
ASSIARTGSDYGYT,TRBD1,TRBV19
ASSLAQSSDTQY,-,TRBV28
ASSHLPGGAGEQY,-,TRBV7-2
SVEAHSASGYT,-,TRBV29-1
AQTEGIGYT,-,TRBV30
ASSEWEGPRYNEQF,TRBD2,TRBV6-1
ASSFGQGLETQY,TRBD1,TRBV9
ASSTRTGVGDTQY,TRBD1,TRBV11-2
ASSLVGNRGTEAF,-,TRBV7-9
SVSDGGNQPQH,-,TRBV29-1
ASSLGTDTEAF,TRBD1,TRBV18
ASSSPVSRTGPNTGELF,TRBD1,TRBV5-1
ASSHHGTGGQAF,TRBD1,TRBV14
ASSSNAGGATINEQF,TRBD2,TRBV7-6
ASSPGTSGFTDTQY,TRBD2,TRBV11-2
ASSDRGRSGNTEAF,-,TRBV2
AVSEPGAAETQY,-,TRBV10-3
ASSPPGLSYNEQF,-,TRBV7-9
ASSSLLAASYNEQF,TRBD2,TRBV11-2
ARKTGEFGYT,TRBD1,TRBV2
ASSPAGRGNSYEQY,TRBD2,TRBV19
ASSNTGRGDGYT,-,TRBV7-9
ASSTRDSETEAF,TRBD1,TRBV7-9
ASSLKGTEQF,-,TRBV5-4
AWSQGDHYGYT,TRBD1,TRBV30
ASSHFQPSVPWQQEQY,-,TRBV27
ASSFRQGAYEQY,TRBD1,TRBV13
AWSADRQETQY,-,TRBV30
ASSITENTEAF,-,TRBV19
ASKRQGVGETQY,TRBD1,TRBV19
ASSLGTSTDTQY,TRBD2,TRBV5-1
ASSQVSNYGYT,-,TRBV4-1